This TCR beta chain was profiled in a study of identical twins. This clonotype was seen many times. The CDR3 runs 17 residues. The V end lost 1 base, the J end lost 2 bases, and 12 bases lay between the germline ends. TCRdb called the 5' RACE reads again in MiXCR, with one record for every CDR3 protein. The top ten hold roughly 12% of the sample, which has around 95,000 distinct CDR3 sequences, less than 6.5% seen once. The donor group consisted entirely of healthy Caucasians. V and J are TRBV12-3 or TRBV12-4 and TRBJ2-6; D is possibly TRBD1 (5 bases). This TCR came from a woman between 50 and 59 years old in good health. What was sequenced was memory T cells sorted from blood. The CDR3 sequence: CASSLGQGSAGANVLTF. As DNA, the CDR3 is TGTGCCAGCAGTTTAGGGCAGGGATCAGCTGGGGCCAACGTCCTGACTTTC.